The subject of this entry is one T cell receptor beta chain. This specimen belongs to a study of blood T cell repertoires in COVID-19. Study-wide context: PBMCs, B-cell-depleted T cells, or T cells were the source of the cDNA or gDNA that made up the material.

Trimming cost V 2 bases and J 0 bases; bases outside gene matches: 1. CDR1 SGHRS and CDR2 YFSETQ come from the germline V gene. This CDR3 has 15 amino acids. Participants were placed into cohorts based on the clinical history they reported. Each recovered donor of Cohort 3 presented with two negative PCRs, clearance, or symptom resolution. Libraries were prepared by immunoSEQ multiplex PCR; TCRdb keeps only in-frame clonotypes and omits some of them. The data hold about 220,000 clones, with over 65% observed a single time. The TCR originated in a woman between 55 and 75 years old who had recovered from COVID-19. This rearrangement joins TRBV5-1 to TRBJ2-1, with TRBD2 matching 8 bases. Sequenced material: PBMCs or T cells enriched from blood (not recorded which). The CDR3 is CASSLLADSYNEQFF. Written as DNA, the CDR3 is TGCGCCAGCAGCTTACTAGCGGACTCCTACAATGAGCAGTTCTTC. Drawing the rest from reference TRBV5-1 and TRBJ2-1, the complete variable domain is KAGVTQTPRYLIKTRGQQVTLSCSPISGHRSVSWYQQTPGQGLQFLFEYFSETQRNKGNFPGRFSGRQFSNSRSEMNVSTLELGDSALYLCASSLLADSYNEQFFGPGTRLTVL.